This note documents a single T cell receptor (beta chain) sequence. The clone's antigen remains unknown. Base-call qualities are not available, and no considerably larger clone is one nucleotide away. Preparation of the library involved the immunoSEQ multiplex PCR assay. Sourced from immuneACCESS, this table was stored by TCRdb with only in-frame sequences that have V and J called. A share of the clones is absent; for the studies checked, an unresolved V gene accounts for under half, and the remainder has no known explanation. The sample table records about 110,000 clones; around 93% of these occur just once. Around 1.5% of the sample comes from the top ten. CDR1 is given as SGDLS and CDR2 as YYNGEE, both from the germline V gene. CDR3 length: 16 amino acids, cysteine to phenylalanine. Just the 48-base CDR3 DNA is kept, in frame starting at base 1. V lost 0 bases and J lost 4 bases, and the count of bases not matched to a germline gene is 4.

The data belong to a study of T cell changes during pregnancy in multiple sclerosis (dated by TCRdb to about 2019). Study-level background: In women with multiple sclerosis, the researchers looked at how the T cell repertoire shifted as pregnancy progressed.

This TCR was recovered from a female donor with multiple sclerosis, enrolled in a pregnancy study. The material sequenced was peripheral blood, taken after pregnancy. The sequence links TRBV9 to TRBJ2-3, with 11 bases matching TRBD2. CDR3 reads: CASSVGLAGGSDTQYF. The DNA sequence follows: TGTGCCAGCAGCGTAGGCCTAGCGGGAGGTTCAGATACGCAGTATTTT.